This T cell receptor (beta chain) originates from a study of blood T cell repertoires in COVID-19. Living in 24 US areas, the participants were between roughly 18 and 89 years of age. The CDR3 has 15 residues. Germline V gene lookup returns CDR1 LNHDA and CDR2 SQIVND (reference sequence). V lost 4 bases and J lost 3, with 13 bases in between. Measured with immunoSEQ multiplex PCR; TCRdb has only the in-frame clones, and not every one. The sample carries about 150,000 clones, 70% to 90% recorded once. The J gene is TRBJ1-5, the V gene TRBV19; TRBD1 might be the D (6 bases). The sequence was collected from a man aged 50-59 years who had recovered from COVID-19. Sequencing was done on a sample of PBMCs or T cells enriched from blood (not recorded which). CDR3 sequence: CASSRAYRDNQPQHF. The CDR3 nucleotides are TGTGCCAGTAGTAGGGCCTACAGGGACAATCAGCCCCAGCATTTT.